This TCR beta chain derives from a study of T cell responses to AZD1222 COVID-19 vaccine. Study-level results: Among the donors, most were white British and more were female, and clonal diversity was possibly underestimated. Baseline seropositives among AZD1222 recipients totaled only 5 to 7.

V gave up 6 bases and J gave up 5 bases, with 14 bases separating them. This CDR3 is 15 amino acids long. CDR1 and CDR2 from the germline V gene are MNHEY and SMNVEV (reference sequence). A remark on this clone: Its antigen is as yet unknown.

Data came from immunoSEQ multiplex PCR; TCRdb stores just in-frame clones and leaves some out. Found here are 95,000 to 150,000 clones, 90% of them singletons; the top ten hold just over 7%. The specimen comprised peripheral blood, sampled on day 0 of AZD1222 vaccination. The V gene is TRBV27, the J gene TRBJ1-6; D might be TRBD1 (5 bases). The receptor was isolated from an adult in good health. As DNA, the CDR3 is TGTGCCAGCAGAATGGAGGGGAGGGATAATTCACCCCTCCACTTT. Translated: CASRMEGRDNSPLHF.